The 19 T cell receptor beta chains reported below all come from one sample, sequenced in a study of identifying expanded T cells in peripheral blood. TCRdb's copy holds only in-frame clones and misses some; the assay was immunoSEQ multiplex PCR. The sample lists roughly 100,000 clones; approximately 91% were seen once. Material: blood. The receptors were sampled from a person between 18 and 75 years old in good health.

The chain combines TRBV7-6 with TRBJ2-5; 7 nucleotides line up with TRBD2. This CDR3 is 15 amino acids long. V gave up 4 bases and J gave up 2 bases; unmatched junction bases: 7. CDR1 is SGHVS, CDR2 FNYEAQ, per germline. Written as DNA, the CDR3 is TGTGCCAGCAGCTATGCGACTAGCCAACAAGAGACCCAGTACTTC. Its protein product is CASSYATSQQETQYF. Supplemented by reference TRBV7-6 and TRBJ2-5, the full variable domain reads GAGVSQSPRYKVTKRGQDVALRCDPISGHVSLYWYRQALGQGPEFLTYFNYEAQQDKSGLPNDRFSAERPEGSISTLTIQRTEQRDSAMYRCASSYATSQQETQYFGPGTRLLVL.

The rearrangement joins TRBV5-1 to TRBJ2-5, with D maybe TRBD1 (5 bases). The CDR3 runs to 13 residues. Germline-derived CDR1 and CDR2 are SGHRS and YFSETQ. Trimming took off 5 bases at V and 1 base at J, with 9 bases between the two ends. The CDR3 region has the DNA TGCGCCAGCAGAAGGGGATTCCAAGAGACCCAGTACTTC. Its translation: CASRRGFQETQYF.

V usage is TRBV15 and J usage is TRBJ2-7; 10 nucleotides agree with TRBD1. Unmatched junction bases numbered 6, after V lost 1 base and J lost 6 bases. From germline, CDR1 is LNHNV and CDR2 YYDKDF (reference sequence). The CDR3 covers 15 residues. The CDR3 sequence is CATSRASGTGVEQYF. In DNA, the CDR3 is TGTGCCACCAGCAGAGCCTCCGGGACAGGGGTCGAGCAGTACTTC. The full variable domain, completed using reference TRBV15 and TRBJ2-7, is DAMVIQNPRYQVTQFGKPVTLSCSQTLNHNVMYWYQQKSSQAPKLLFHYYDKDFNNEADTPDNFQSRRPNTSFCFLDIRSPGLGDTAMYLCATSRASGTGVEQYFGPGTRLTVT.

In DNA form, the CDR3 reads TGTGCCAGCAGTGGAACGGGAGGGCCCGGGGAGCTGTTTTTT. It specifies CASSGTGGPGELFF. The chain combines TRBV6-4 with TRBJ2-2; TRBD2 matches 8 bases. This CDR3 comprises 14 residues. Trimming took 4 bases from V and 6 from J; bases not matched to a gene: 4. Per the germline V gene, CDR1 is MRHNA and CDR2 is SNTAGT.

This clone appeared a few times. V is TRBV21-1 and J is TRBJ2-2. TRBV21-1 is a recognized pseudogene. CDR3 length equals 11 residues. The CDR3 nucleotides are TGTGCCAGCAGCAATGGCGGGGAGCTGTTTTTT. It encodes CASSNGGELFF.

This clone was found once. V is TRBV6-5 and J is TRBJ2-5, with D perhaps matching TRBD1 (7 bases). Germline assignment: CDR1 MNHEY and CDR2 SVGAGI. This CDR3 comprises 15 residues. The V gene lost 2 bases and the J gene lost 6 bases, with 16 bases spanning the gap. This CDR3 is CASSYGGGLPQTQYF. DNA of the CDR3: TGTGCCAGCAGTTACGGAGGGGGCCTCCCACAGACCCAGTACTTC.

The chain uses TRBV18 and TRBJ2-3, with TRBD2 as a possible D gene (6 bases). Germline CDR1 KGHSH, CDR2 LQKENI. Trimming stripped 11 bases from V and 3 bases from J, with 12 bases between. This CDR3 region has 12 residues. In DNA, the CDR3 is TGTGCCGTCCTCGGGGGAACAGATACGCAGTATTTT. This gives the protein CAVLGGTDTQYF.

The genes are TRBV7-2 and TRBJ2-7; D gene uncertain. The germline CDR1 and CDR2 sequences are SGHTA and FQGNSA. V was pared by 1 base and J by 3 bases, with 13 bases between. The CDR3 covers 15 residues. Here the CDR3 DNA reads TGTGCCAGCAGCTTAGATCCGGGCAGAAGCTACGAGCAGTACTTC. Amino acid sequence: CASSLDPGRSYEQYF.

This rearrangement joins TRBV5-4 to TRBJ2-1; 9 nucleotides line up with TRBD2. V lost 4 bases, J lost 2 bases, and 16 bases stayed unmatched. Germline loops: CDR1 SGHNT, CDR2 YYREEE (reference sequence). This CDR3 has 19 amino acids. The CDR3 loop is CASSPRGGGGALTYNEQFF. The DNA for the CDR3 is TGTGCCAGCAGCCCGAGGGGAGGCGGGGGGGCCTTAACCTACAATGAGCAGTTCTTC. The whole variable domain, filled in from reference TRBV5-4 and TRBJ2-1, reads ETGVTQSPTHLIKTRGQQVTLRCSSQSGHNTVSWYQQALGQGPQFIFQYYREEENGRGNFPPRFSGLQFPNYSSELNVNALELDDSALYLCASSPRGGGGALTYNEQFFGPGTRLTVL.

The V and J genes are TRBV6-6 and TRBJ2-2; D perhaps matches TRBD1 (5 bases). V lost 2 bases to trimming and J lost 3 bases, with 7 bases between them. The CDR3 loop spans 14 amino acids. From germline, CDR1 is MNHNY and CDR2 SVGAGI (reference sequence). CDR3 sequence (DNA): TGTGCCAGCAGTTACAGGGGCGACACCGGGGAGCTGTTTTTT. It encodes CASSYRGDTGELFF.

The chain has TRBV28 and TRBJ1-5; a possible D gene is TRBD1 (6 bases). This CDR3 has 17 amino acids. Trimming cost V 7 bases and J 5 bases, with 24 bases left between them. CDR1 is MDHEN and CDR2 is SYDVKM in the germline V gene. The CDR3 protein is CASTLQGVLKDYQPQHF. The CDR3 region has the DNA TGTGCCAGCACATTACAGGGAGTTTTAAAGGATTATCAGCCCCAGCATTTT.

This clone came up once. V and J are TRBV6-5 and TRBJ2-3, with D possibly TRBD1 on 5 matching bases. The CDR3 is made up of 13 amino acids. Germline V CDR1 and CDR2: MNHEY, SVGAGI. Trimming took off 0 bases at V and 6 bases at J, with 7 bases between the two ends. CDR3: CASSYSHRDTQYF. For the CDR3, the DNA is TGTGCCAGCAGTTACTCTCACAGGGATACGCAGTATTTT.

The gene calls are TRBV6-4 and TRBJ2-1; 10 bases agree with TRBD2. Trimming removed 5 bases from V and 3 bases from J; junction bases left unmatched: 4. In germline, CDR1 is MRHNA, CDR2 SNTAGT. CDR3 size: 15 residues. CDR3 DNA sequence: TGTGCCAGCAGTCCTGGACTAGCGGTCTACAATGAGCAGTTCTTC. Translation gives CASSPGLAVYNEQFF.

The rearrangement uses TRBV30 and TRBJ2-3; 7 nucleotides line up with TRBD1. This CDR3 is built from 12 residues. In germline, CDR1 is GTSNPN, CDR2 SVGIG (reference sequence). V lost 4 bases, J lost 6 bases, and 4 bases stayed unmatched. CDR3 bases: TGTGCCTGGAAGGGGGCAGGCGATACGCAGTATTTT. Translating gives CAWKGAGDTQYF.

J is TRBJ1-2 and V is TRBV11-2, with unresolved D. CDR3 length: 14 residues. In germline, CDR1 is SGHAT, CDR2 FQNNGV. V shed 1 base and J shed 1 base, with 7 bases lying between them. The CDR3 coding sequence is TGTGCCAGCAGCTTAGCAGGATTTAACTATGGCTACACCTTC. This gives the protein CASSLAGFNYGYTF.

The chain recombines TRBV2 with TRBJ1-4; TRBD1 matches 10 bases. CDR3 length: 14 residues. Germline lookup yields CDR1 SNHLY and CDR2 FYNNEI. Trimming at V came to 6 bases and at J to 8 bases, leaving 6 bases not matched to a gene. The CDR3 nucleotides are TGTGCCAGCAGCGTAGACAGGGGGCGGGAAAAACTGTTTTTT. Encoded protein: CASSVDRGREKLFF.

The chain joins TRBV2 to TRBJ2-5; the match to TRBD1 covers 9 bases. This CDR3 is 14 amino acids long. Per germline, CDR1 SNHLY and CDR2 FYNNEI. J was trimmed by 2 bases and V by 8 bases; bases with no gene match: 6. CDR3 nucleotide sequence: TGTGCCAGCCGGGACAGGGCAAGACAAGAGACCCAGTACTTC. It codes for CASRDRARQETQYF.

The rearrangement links TRBV7-9 to TRBJ2-3; TRBD2 agrees at 9 bases. With 1 base clipped from V and 0 bases from J, the junction kept 8 bases outside the gene matches. This CDR3 is 18 amino acids long. Germline V gene data show CDR1 as SEHNR and CDR2 as FQNEAQ (reference sequence). CDR3 in DNA: TGTGCCAGCAGCTTAGATCGACTAGCGGTTACTAGCACAGATACGCAGTATTTT. Its translation is CASSLDRLAVTSTDTQYF.

The chain carries TRBV19 and TRBJ1-2; D remains unclear. From germline, CDR1 is LNHDA and CDR2 SQIVND (reference sequence). The ends were cut back, 4 bases at V and 0 bases at J, with 15 bases in the middle. The CDR3 consists of 16 residues. CDR3 nucleotide sequence: TGTGCCAGTAGTACCATCCGCCCCGCCACTAACTATGGCTACACCTTC. Its translation: CASSTIRPATNYGYTF.